Listed here are 25 T cell receptor beta chains from one sample, sequenced in a study of untreated major depressive disorder. TCRdb keeps only in-frame clones here, not all; method: immunoSEQ multiplex PCR. The sample carries over 20,000 clones, just under 95% recorded once. Sequencing input: CD4+ T cells from PBMCs. Every receptor here comes from a man aged 25 to 40 in good health.

The gene calls are TRBV7-2 and TRBJ2-5; 8 bases fit TRBD2. The CDR3 consists of 15 residues. Germline-derived CDR1 and CDR2 are SGHTA and FQGNSA. Trimming removed 5 bases from V and 2 bases from J; junction bases left unmatched: 7. The CDR3 reads CASSRSGGSQETQYF. CDR3 bases: TGTGCCAGCAGCCGATCGGGGGGGTCACAAGAGACCCAGTACTTC.

The V call is TRBV2, the J call TRBJ1-4; D not resolved. This CDR3 contains 16 residues. Germline-derived CDR1 and CDR2 are SNHLY and FYNNEI. Trimming removed 0 bases from V and 8 bases from J, with 16 bases in between. CDR3 residues: CASSEALHEFEEKLFF. The DNA for the CDR3 is TGTGCCAGCAGTGAAGCCCTACACGAGTTCGAGGAAAAACTGTTTTTT. The whole variable domain, remainder taken from reference TRBV2 and TRBJ1-4, is EPEVTQTPSHQVTQMGQEVILRCVPISNHLYFYWYRQILGQKVEFLVSFYNNEISEKSEIFDDQFSVERPDGSNFTLKIRSTKLEDSAMYFCASSEALHEFEEKLFFGSGTQLSVL.

The V gene is TRBV14, the J gene TRBJ2-7, with 12 bases fitting TRBD2. The CDR3 has 14 amino acids. V lost 3 bases to trimming and J lost 5 bases; unmatched junction nucleotides: 2. Germline V gives CDR1 SGHDN, CDR2 FVKESK. CDR3 DNA sequence: TGTGCCAGCAGCCAGCGACTAGCGGGAGACGAGCAGTACTTC. This encodes CASSQRLAGDEQYF. Variable domain in full (rest from reference TRBV14 and TRBJ2-7): EAGVTQFPSHSVIEKGQTVTLRCDPISGHDNLYWYRRVMGKEIKFLLHFVKESKQDESGMPNNRFLAERTGGTYSTLKVQPAELEDSGVYFCASSQRLAGDEQYFGPGTRLTVT.

The V gene is TRBV2, the J gene TRBJ2-6; TRBD1 aligns across 7 bases. Trimming cost V 7 bases and J 1 base; bases outside gene matches: 7. Germline loops: CDR1 SNHLY, CDR2 FYNNEI. The CDR3 contains 16 residues. The CDR3 sequence is CASNRDSGSGANVLTF. The CDR3 DNA is TGTGCCAGCAATCGGGACAGCGGATCTGGGGCCAACGTCCTGACTTTC.

The genes are TRBV4-1 and TRBJ2-3, with 10 bases aligning to TRBD1. After removal of 4 bases from V and 4 bases from J, the junction contained 11 bases not matched to a gene. Germline V gene sequence: CDR1 MGHRA, CDR2 YSYEKL. This CDR3 contains 17 residues. The CDR3 DNA reads as TGCGCCAGCAGCCCTATTCGCCGGGACAGGGGACCAGATACGCAGTATTTT. It yields the protein CASSPIRRDRGPDTQYF.

This clone came up once. This chain connects TRBV4-1 to TRBJ1-1, with 9 bases matching TRBD1. J gave up 4 bases and V 1 base, and 7 bases lay outside the gene matches. This CDR3 has 16 residues. CDR1 and CDR2 (germline): MGHRA, YSYEKL. Written as DNA, the CDR3 is TGCGCCAGCAGCCAAGGGGCCGGGACAGGGCCCACTGAAGCTTTCTTT. It yields the protein CASSQGAGTGPTEAFF.

V usage is TRBV25-1 and J usage is TRBJ1-2, with a weak D call TRBD1 (5 bases). The CDR3 spans 15 residues. Germline V CDR1 and CDR2: MGHDK, SYGVNS. V lost 1 base and J lost 5, with 14 bases in between. This CDR3 is CASSELGTERYGYTF. The CDR3 region has the DNA TGTGCCAGCAGTGAATTAGGGACGGAGAGGTATGGCTACACCTTC.

V is TRBV6-5 and J is TRBJ2-1; 7 bases are shared with TRBD2. Germline V gene sequence: CDR1 MNHEY, CDR2 SVGAGI. V was pared by 8 bases and J by 4 bases, with 5 bases of the junction left unmatched. The length of the CDR3 is 13 residues. This chain's CDR3 is CASGLDEYNEQFF. The CDR3 nucleotides read TGTGCCAGCGGACTAGACGAATACAATGAGCAGTTCTTC.

The V gene is TRBV9, the J gene TRBJ2-1, with TRBD1 matching 10 bases. The CDR3 runs to 17 residues. The germline V gene encodes CDR1 SGDLS and CDR2 YYNGEE. The V and J ends lost 0 bases and 7 bases, in that order; junction bases with no gene match: 10. CDR3 in amino acids: CASSVGTGGSGRNEQFF. CDR3 DNA: TGTGCCAGCAGCGTAGGGACAGGGGGGTCGGGTCGGAATGAGCAGTTCTTC.

The J gene is TRBJ1-1, the V gene TRBV6-5; TRBD1 might be the D (6 bases). Looked up from germline, CDR1 is MNHEY and CDR2 is SVGAGI. The V end was cut by 5 bases, the J end by 4 bases, with 11 bases between. CDR3 length equals 13 residues. The CDR3 spells CASSRQVGTEAFF. The CDR3 DNA sequence: TGTGCCAGCAGTCGACAGGTTGGCACTGAAGCTTTCTTT.

This chain connects TRBV27 to TRBJ2-5; tentatively, D is TRBD2 (6 bases). Germline values: CDR1 MNHEY, CDR2 SMNVEV (reference sequence). Trimming pared 6 bases from V and 2 bases from J, leaving 19 bases between. The CDR3 is 16 residues long. The CDR3 here is CASRKNSGPIQETQYF. The CDR3 bases are TGTGCCAGCAGGAAGAATAGCGGCCCGATACAAGAGACCCAGTACTTC.

The chain recombines TRBV4-3 with TRBJ2-7, with D possibly being TRBD2 (6 bases). The germline CDR1 and CDR2 sequences are LGHNA and YSLEER. The CDR3 loop spans 15 amino acids. Trimming stripped 0 bases from V and 1 base from J, with 10 bases between. The CDR3 region is CASSQEPGRSYEQYF. The CDR3 coding sequence is TGCGCCAGCAGCCAAGAACCGGGGAGGTCCTACGAGCAGTACTTC.

The V call is TRBV5-4, the J call TRBJ2-7; TRBD2 matches 9 bases. V was clipped by 4 bases and J by 0 bases; unmatched bases: 5. The CDR3 consists of 15 residues. Germline V lookup: CDR1 SGHNT, CDR2 YYREEE (reference sequence). The DNA of the CDR3 is TGTGCCAGCAGCCCTAGCGGGATCAGCTCCTACGAGCAGTACTTC. Translating gives CASSPSGISSYEQYF.

DNA for the CDR3: TGTGCCTCCGAACGCCGGGACAGGGCCCACGAGCAGTACTTC. It translates to CASERRDRAHEQYF. This chain connects TRBV15 to TRBJ2-7; 9 bases fit TRBD1. J was trimmed by 5 bases and V by 11 bases; bases with no gene match: 13. The CDR3 is 14 residues long. Germline CDR1 is LNHNV and CDR2 is YYDKDF (reference sequence).

The chain has TRBV4-3 and TRBJ1-2; D is unresolved. V was cut by 0 bases and J by 14 bases, with 16 bases left in between. In germline, CDR1 is LGHNA, CDR2 YSLEER. This CDR3 is built from 13 residues. The CDR3 region has the DNA TGCGCCAGCAGCCAAGATCGTCGGCGGCACCGTACCTTC. It encodes CASSQDRRRHRTF.

The chain couples TRBV7-9 to TRBJ1-3; D may be TRBD1 (5 bases). In germline, CDR1 is SEHNR, CDR2 FQNEAQ (reference sequence). Deletions cut 5 bases from V and 8 bases from J, with 13 bases between. This CDR3 comprises 13 residues. The DNA of the CDR3 is TGTGCCAGCAGCCCCAAGGGACCGGACACCATATATTTT. Translation: CASSPKGPDTIYF.

This clone was seen only once. The chain joins TRBV5-4 to TRBJ1-1, with D perhaps TRBD1 (5 bases). Germline loops: CDR1 SGHNT, CDR2 YYREEE (reference sequence). V shed 4 bases and J shed 0 bases, with 13 bases lying between them. The length of the CDR3 is 15 residues. The CDR3 here is CASSDPGRLNTEAFF. For the CDR3, the DNA is TGTGCCAGCAGCGATCCGGGACGGCTGAACACTGAAGCTTTCTTT. Supplemented by reference TRBV5-4 and TRBJ1-1, the full variable domain reads ETGVTQSPTHLIKTRGQQVTLRCSSQSGHNTVSWYQQALGQGPQFIFQYYREEENGRGNFPPRFSGLQFPNYSSELNVNALELDDSALYLCASSDPGRLNTEAFFGQGTRLTVV.

V is TRBV5-4 and J is TRBJ2-3; D is ambiguous. The CDR3 sequence is 16 residues long. V gave up 0 bases and J gave up 0 bases, with 11 bases separating them. Per the germline V gene, CDR1 is SGHNT and CDR2 is YYREEE (reference sequence). CDR3 in DNA: TGTGCCAGCAGCTTGGGTTGGCAGGCAAGCACAGATACGCAGTATTTT. This gives the protein CASSLGWQASTDTQYF.

The gene calls are TRBV30 and TRBJ2-7; D is perhaps TRBD1 (6 bases). V was shortened by 0 bases and J by 3 bases, with 12 bases between the two germline ends. The CDR3 is 14 residues long. CDR1 is GTSNPN, CDR2 SVGIG, per germline (reference sequence). The CDR3 loop is CAWSVFQGNYEQYF. As DNA, the CDR3 is TGTGCCTGGAGTGTGTTTCAGGGGAACTACGAGCAGTACTTC. The full variable domain, in which reference TRBV30 and TRBJ2-7 provide the parts outside the CDR3, is SQTIHQWPATLVQPVGSPLSLECTVEGTSNPNLYWYRQAAGRGLQLLFYSVGIGQISSEVPQNLSASRPQDRQFILSSKKLLLSDSGFYLCAWSVFQGNYEQYFGPGTRLTVT.

The rearrangement joins TRBV4-1 to TRBJ2-5, with D perhaps TRBD1 or TRBD2 (6 bases each). This CDR3 has 16 amino acids. Trimming pared 0 bases from V and 4 bases from J, leaving 15 bases between. CDR1 and CDR2 (germline): MGHRA, YSYEKL. CDR3 protein: CASSQDQGRGGETQYF. The CDR3 DNA reads as TGCGCCAGCAGCCAAGATCAAGGCAGGGGAGGAGAGACCCAGTACTTC.

V is TRBV30 and J is TRBJ2-7, with TRBD2 identical over 10 bases. V shed 5 bases, J shed 1 base, and the junction held 11 bases outside the gene matches. The CDR3 is 16 residues long. Germline CDR1 GTSNPN, CDR2 SVGIG (reference sequence). CDR3 protein: CAWGSQREGFSYEQYF. CDR3 nucleotides: TGTGCCTGGGGATCCCAGCGGGAGGGTTTTTCCTACGAGCAGTACTTC.

V is TRBV6-1 and J is TRBJ1-4; D is uncertain. There are 14 residues in the CDR3. Per germline, CDR1 MNHNS and CDR2 SASEGT. Trimming took off 5 bases at V and 3 bases at J, with 10 bases between the two ends. CDR3 DNA: TGTGCCAGCAGTAGGGATGGTTCTAATGAAAAACTGTTTTTT. Translating it yields CASSRDGSNEKLFF.

V is TRBV9 and J is TRBJ1-1; D gene unclear. The germline V and J ends were trimmed by 0 bases and 0 bases, with 9 bases remaining between them. The germline gives CDR1 SGDLS, CDR2 YYNGEE. This CDR3 contains 15 residues. The CDR3 DNA is TGTGCCAGCAGCGTAGATCACCTCATGAACACTGAAGCTTTCTTT. Translating it yields CASSVDHLMNTEAFF.

The V call is TRBV5-5, the J call TRBJ2-7, with 7 bases fitting TRBD1. The CDR3 sequence is 14 residues long. Germline loops: CDR1 SGHKS, CDR2 YYEKEE (reference sequence). Losses at the gene ends were 1 base for V and 2 bases for J; bases not matched to a gene: 3. The CDR3 DNA follows: TGTGCCAGCAGCTTGAGGGACAGCCCCTACGAGCAGTACTTC. It translates to CASSLRDSPYEQYF.

The genes are TRBV6-1 and TRBJ2-7; weak D call: TRBD1 (5 bases). Germline V CDR1 and CDR2: MNHNS, SASEGT. The CDR3 sequence is 13 residues long. V lost 1 base to trimming and J lost 5 bases, with 9 bases between them. The CDR3 spells CASSEGAGNEQYF. The CDR3 coding sequence is TGTGCCAGCAGTGAAGGGGCAGGGAACGAGCAGTACTTC.